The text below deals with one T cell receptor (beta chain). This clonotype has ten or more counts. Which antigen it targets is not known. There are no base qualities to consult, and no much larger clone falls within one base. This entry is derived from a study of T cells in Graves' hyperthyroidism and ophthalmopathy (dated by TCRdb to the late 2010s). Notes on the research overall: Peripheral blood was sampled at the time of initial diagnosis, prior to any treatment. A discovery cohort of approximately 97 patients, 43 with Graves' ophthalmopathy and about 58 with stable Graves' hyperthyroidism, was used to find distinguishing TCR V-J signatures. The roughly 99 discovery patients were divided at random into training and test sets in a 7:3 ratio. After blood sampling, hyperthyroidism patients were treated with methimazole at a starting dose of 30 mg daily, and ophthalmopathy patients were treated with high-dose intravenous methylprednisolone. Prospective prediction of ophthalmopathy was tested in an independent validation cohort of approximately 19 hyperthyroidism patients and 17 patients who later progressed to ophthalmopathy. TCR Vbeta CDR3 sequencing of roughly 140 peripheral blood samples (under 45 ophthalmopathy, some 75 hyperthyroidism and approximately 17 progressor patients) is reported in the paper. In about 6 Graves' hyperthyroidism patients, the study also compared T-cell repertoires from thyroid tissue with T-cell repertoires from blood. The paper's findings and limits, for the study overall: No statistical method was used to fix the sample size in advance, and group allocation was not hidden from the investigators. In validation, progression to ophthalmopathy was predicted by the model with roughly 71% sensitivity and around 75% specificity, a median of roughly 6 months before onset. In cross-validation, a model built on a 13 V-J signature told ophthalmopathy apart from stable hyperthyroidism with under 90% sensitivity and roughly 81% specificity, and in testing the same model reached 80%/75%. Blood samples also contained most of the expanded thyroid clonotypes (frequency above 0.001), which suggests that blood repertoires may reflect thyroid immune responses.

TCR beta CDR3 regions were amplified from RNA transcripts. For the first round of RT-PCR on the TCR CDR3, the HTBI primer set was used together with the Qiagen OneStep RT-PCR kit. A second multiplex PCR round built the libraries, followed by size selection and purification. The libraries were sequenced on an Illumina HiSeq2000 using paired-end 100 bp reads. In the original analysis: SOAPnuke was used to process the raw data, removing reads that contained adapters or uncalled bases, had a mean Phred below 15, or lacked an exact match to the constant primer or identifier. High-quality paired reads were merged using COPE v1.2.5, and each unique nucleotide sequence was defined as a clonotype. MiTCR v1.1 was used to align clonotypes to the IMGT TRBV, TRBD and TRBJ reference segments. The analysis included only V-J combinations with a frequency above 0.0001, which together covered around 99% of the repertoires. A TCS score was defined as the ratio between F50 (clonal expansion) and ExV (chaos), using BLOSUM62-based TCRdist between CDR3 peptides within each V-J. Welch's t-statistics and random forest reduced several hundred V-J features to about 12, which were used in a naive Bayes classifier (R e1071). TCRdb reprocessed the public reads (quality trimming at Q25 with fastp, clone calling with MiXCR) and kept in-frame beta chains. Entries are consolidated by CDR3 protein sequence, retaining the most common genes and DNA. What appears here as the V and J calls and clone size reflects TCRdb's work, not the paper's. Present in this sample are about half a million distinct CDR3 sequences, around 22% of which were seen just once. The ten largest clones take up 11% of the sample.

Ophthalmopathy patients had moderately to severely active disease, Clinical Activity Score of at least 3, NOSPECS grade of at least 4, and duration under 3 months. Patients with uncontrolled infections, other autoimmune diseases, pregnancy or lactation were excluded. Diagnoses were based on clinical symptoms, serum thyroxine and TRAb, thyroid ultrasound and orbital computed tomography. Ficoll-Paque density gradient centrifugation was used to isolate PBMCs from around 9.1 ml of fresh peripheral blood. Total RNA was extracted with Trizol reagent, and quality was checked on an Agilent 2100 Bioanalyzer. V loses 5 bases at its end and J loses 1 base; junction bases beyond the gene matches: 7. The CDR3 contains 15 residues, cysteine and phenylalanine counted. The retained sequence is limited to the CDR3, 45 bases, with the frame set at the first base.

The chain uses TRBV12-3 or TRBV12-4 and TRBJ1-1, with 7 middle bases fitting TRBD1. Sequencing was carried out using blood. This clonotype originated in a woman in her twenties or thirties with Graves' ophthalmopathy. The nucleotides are TGTGCCAGCAGTATAACCGGGACAGAGAACACTGAAGCTTTCTTT. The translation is CASSITGTENTEAFF.